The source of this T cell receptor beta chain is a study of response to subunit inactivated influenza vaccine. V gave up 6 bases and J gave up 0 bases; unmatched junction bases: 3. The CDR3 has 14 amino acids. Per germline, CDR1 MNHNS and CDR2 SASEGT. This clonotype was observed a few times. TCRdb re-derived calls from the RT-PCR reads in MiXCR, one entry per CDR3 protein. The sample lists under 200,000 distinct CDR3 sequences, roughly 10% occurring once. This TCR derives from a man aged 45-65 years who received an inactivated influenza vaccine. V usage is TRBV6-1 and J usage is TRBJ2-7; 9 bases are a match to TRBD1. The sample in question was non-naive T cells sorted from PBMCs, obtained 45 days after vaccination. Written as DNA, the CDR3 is TGTGCCAGCAGGTCGACAGGGGGCTCCTACGAGCAGTACTTC. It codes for CASRSTGGSYEQYF.